What follows describes a single T cell receptor (beta chain). The germline V and J ends were trimmed by 1 base and 1 base, with 12 bases remaining between them. Germline V gene lookup returns CDR1 DFQATT and CDR2 SNEGSKA (reference sequence). The CDR3 contains 15 residues. The sample is drawn from a study of identical twins. TCRdb analysed the 5' RACE reads with MiXCR anew, one entry per CDR3 protein. The data show a few hundred thousand distinct CDR3 sequences, nearly 10% seen once. These data are also associated with another study on yellow fever vaccine responses in identical twins.

The origin of this receptor is a woman under 30 in good health. The rearrangement links TRBV20-1 to TRBJ2-3; a weak D match, TRBD2 (5 bases). What was sequenced was PBMCs. DNA for the CDR3: TGCAGTGCTAGAGGAAGTTCCGGGGGCACAGATACGCAGTATTTT. Protein sequence: CSARGSSGGTDTQYF.